The TCR beta chain described here comes from a study of T cell repertoires in cytomegalovirus infection. Study-level background: CMV epitopes in the study were HLA-C-restricted (recently identified) and HLA-B-restricted (well studied). Study-wide findings and caveats: HLA-C-restricted CMV-specific TCR beta clonotypes prevailed in the ex vivo response. Cumulative public TCR beta family frequency identified CMV carriers with the relevant HLA.

One entry per CDR3 protein results from TCRdb running MiXCR on the reads. The table includes a few hundred thousand distinct CDR3 sequences, roughly 42% detected once. As to this clonotype: As yet, its antigen is unknown.

V shed 10 bases and J shed 3 bases, with 19 bases lying between them. The CDR3 has 14 amino acids. The TCR sequence derives from a human donor in good health (CMV status not recorded). Some clones in this sample may be carry-over from other donors' samples. The input for sequencing was cultured PBMCs, taken from culture after CMV antigen stimulation. The rearrangement joins TRBV12-3 or TRBV12-4 to TRBJ2-7; unclear D gene. The CDR3 is CATGDGSPDYEQYF. CDR3 sequence (DNA): TGTGCCACCGGCGACGGGTCTCCAGACTACGAGCAGTACTTC.